What follows describes a single TCR beta chain. Its antigen is unknown. Clones were read by immunoSEQ multiplex PCR, and TCRdb kept only the in-frame ones, dropping some. The repertoire holds 150,000 or so clones, with more than 90% as singletons. This record comes from a study of T cell responses to AZD1222 COVID-19 vaccine. Trimming removed 0 bases at V and 8 bases at J, with 19 bases between. Germline V gene data show CDR1 as MNHEY and CDR2 as SVGAGI. The CDR3 has 16 amino acids. Study conclusions and caveats: Baseline seropositivity occurred in only a handful of AZD1222 recipients. None of the repertoires were sampled until the peak T cell response had passed.

The source of this sequence is an adult who received the AZD1222 COVID-19 vaccine. The chain joins TRBV6-5 to TRBJ1-2; D gene uncertain. The starting material was peripheral blood, obtained 28 days after the second AZD1222 dose. The DNA of the CDR3 is TGTGCCAGCAGTTACTCGATGTTGGAGGGTTGGTTGGGCTACACCTTC. Residues: CASSYSMLEGWLGYTF.